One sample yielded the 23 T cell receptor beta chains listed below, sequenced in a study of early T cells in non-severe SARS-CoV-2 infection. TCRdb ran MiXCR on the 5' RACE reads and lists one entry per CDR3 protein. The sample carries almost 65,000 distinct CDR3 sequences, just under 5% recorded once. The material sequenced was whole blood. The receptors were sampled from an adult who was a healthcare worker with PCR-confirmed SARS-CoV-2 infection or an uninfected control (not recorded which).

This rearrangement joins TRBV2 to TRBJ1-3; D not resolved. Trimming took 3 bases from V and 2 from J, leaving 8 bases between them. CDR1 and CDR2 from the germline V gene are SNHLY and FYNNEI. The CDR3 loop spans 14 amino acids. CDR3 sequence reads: CASSEQATGNTIYF. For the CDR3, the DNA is TGTGCCAGCAGTGAGCAGGCTACTGGAAACACCATATATTTT.

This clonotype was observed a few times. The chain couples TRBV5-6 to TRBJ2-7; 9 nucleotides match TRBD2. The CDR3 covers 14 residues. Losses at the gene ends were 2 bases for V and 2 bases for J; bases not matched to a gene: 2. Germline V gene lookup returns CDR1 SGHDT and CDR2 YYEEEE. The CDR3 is CASSFLAGTYEQYF. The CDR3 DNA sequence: TGTGCCAGCAGCTTTCTAGCGGGAACCTACGAGCAGTACTTC. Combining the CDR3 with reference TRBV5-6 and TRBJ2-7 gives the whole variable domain DAGVTQSPTHLIKTRGQQVTLRCSPKSGHDTVSWYQQALGQGPQFIFQYYEEEERQRGNFPDRFSGHQFPNYSSELNVNALLLGDSALYLCASSFLAGTYEQYFGPGTRLTVT.

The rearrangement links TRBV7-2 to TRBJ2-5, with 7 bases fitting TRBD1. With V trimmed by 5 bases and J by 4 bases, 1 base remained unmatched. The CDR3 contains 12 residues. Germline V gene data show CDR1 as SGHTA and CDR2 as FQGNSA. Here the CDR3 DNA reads TGTGCCAGCAGCCGGGACAGAGAGACCCAGTACTTC. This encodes CASSRDRETQYF.

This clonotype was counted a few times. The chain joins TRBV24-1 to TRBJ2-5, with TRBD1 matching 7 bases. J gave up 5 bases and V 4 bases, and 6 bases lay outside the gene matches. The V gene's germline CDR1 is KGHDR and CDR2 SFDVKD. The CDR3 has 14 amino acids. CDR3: CATSDPPTGETQYF. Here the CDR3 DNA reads TGTGCCACCAGTGACCCCCCGACAGGGGAGACCCAGTACTTC.

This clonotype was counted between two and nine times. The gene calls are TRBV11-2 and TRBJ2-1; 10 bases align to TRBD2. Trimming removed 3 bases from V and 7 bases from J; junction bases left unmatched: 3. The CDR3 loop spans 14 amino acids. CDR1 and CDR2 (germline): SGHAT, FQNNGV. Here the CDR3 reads CASSFLAGENEQFF. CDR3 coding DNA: TGTGCCAGCAGCTTTCTAGCGGGGGAAAATGAGCAGTTCTTC. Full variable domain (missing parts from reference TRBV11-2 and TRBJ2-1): EAGVAQSPRYKIIEKRQSVAFWCNPISGHATLYWYQQILGQGPKLLIQFQNNGVVDDSQLPKDRFSAERLKGVDSTLKIQPAKLEDSAVYLCASSFLAGENEQFFGPGTRLTVL.

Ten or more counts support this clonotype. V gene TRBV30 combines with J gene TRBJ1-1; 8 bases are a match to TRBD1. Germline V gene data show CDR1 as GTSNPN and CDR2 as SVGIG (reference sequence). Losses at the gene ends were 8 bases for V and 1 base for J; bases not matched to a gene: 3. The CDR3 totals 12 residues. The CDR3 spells CAIGQGNTEAFF. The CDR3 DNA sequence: TGTGCCATAGGACAGGGGAACACTGAAGCTTTCTTT.

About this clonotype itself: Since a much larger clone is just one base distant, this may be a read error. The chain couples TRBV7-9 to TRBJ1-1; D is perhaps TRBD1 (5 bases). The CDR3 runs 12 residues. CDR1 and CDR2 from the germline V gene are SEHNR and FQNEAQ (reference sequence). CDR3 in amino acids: CVSSFDRTEAFF. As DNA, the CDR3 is TGTGTCAGCAGCTTCGATCGGACAGAAGCTTTCTTT.

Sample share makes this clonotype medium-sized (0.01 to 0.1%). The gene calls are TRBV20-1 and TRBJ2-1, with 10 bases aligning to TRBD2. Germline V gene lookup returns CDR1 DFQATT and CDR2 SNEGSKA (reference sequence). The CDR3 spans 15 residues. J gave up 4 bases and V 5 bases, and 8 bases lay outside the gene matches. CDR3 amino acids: CSAGEGTSDYNEQFF. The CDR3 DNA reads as TGCAGTGCTGGCGAAGGGACTAGCGATTACAATGAGCAGTTCTTC.

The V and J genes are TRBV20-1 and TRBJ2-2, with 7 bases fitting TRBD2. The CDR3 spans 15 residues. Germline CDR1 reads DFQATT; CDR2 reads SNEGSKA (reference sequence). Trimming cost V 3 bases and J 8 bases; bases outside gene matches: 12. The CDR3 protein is CSARASGTYGGELFF. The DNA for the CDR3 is TGCAGTGCTAGGGCTAGCGGAACATACGGGGGGGAGCTGTTTTTT.

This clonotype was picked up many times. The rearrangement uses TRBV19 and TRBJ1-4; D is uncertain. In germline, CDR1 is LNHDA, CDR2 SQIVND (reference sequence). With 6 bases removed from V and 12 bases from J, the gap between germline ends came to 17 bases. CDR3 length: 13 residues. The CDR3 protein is CASSHMGSPQLFF. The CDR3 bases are TGTGCCAGTAGCCATATGGGGAGTCCCCAACTGTTTTTT.

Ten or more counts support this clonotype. CDR3 sequence: CSVPPAGVIGNEQFF. The CDR3 DNA follows: TGCAGCGTTCCCCCCGCAGGGGTTATCGGTAATGAGCAGTTCTTC. The chain combines TRBV29-1 with TRBJ2-1; weak D call: TRBD1 (6 bases). Germline CDR1 reads SQVTM; CDR2 reads ANQGSEA. This CDR3 comprises 15 residues. Trimming pared 5 bases from V and 7 bases from J, leaving 21 bases between.

CDR3 region: CASSLAGVSNQPQHF. CDR3 nucleotide sequence: TGTGCCAGCAGTTTGGCAGGGGTTAGCAATCAGCCCCAGCATTTT. This rearrangement joins TRBV28 to TRBJ1-5; a weak D match, TRBD1 (6 bases). With 3 bases removed from V and 0 bases from J, the gap between germline ends came to 9 bases. This CDR3 region has 15 residues. Germline CDR1 reads MDHEN; CDR2 reads SYDVKM.

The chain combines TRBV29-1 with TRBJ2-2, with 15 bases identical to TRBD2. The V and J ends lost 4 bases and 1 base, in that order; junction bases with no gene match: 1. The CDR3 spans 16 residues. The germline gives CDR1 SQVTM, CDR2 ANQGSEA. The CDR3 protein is CSVAGLAGGNTGELFF. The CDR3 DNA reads TGCAGCGTTGCGGGACTAGCGGGGGGGAACACCGGGGAGCTGTTTTTT.

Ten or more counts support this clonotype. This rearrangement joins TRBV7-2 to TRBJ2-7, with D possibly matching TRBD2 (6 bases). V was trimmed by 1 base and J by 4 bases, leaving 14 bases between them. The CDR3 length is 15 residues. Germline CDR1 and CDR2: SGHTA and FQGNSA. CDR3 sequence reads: CASSLGGSGFYEQYF. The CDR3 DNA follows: TGTGCCAGCAGCTTAGGCGGTAGCGGATTTTACGAGCAGTACTTC.

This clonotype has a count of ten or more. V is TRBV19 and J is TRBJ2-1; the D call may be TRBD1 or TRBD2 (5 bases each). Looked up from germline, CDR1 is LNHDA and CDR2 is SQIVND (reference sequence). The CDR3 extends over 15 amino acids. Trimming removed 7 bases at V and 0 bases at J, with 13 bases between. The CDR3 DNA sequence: TGTGCCAGTACTCGGGGCGCCAGCTCCTACAATGAGCAGTTCTTC. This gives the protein CASTRGASSYNEQFF. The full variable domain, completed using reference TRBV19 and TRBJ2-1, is DGGITQSPKYLFRKEGQNVTLSCEQNLNHDAMYWYRQDPGQGLRLIYYSQIVNDFQKGDIAEGYSVSREKKESFPLTVTSAQKNPTAFYLCASTRGASSYNEQFFGPGTRLTVL.

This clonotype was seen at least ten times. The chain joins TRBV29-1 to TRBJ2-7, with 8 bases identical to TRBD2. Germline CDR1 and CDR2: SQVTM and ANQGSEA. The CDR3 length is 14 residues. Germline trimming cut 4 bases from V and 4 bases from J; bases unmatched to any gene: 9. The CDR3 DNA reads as TGCAGCGTTGGAATTGGGACTAGATTATACGAGCAGTACTTC. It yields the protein CSVGIGTRLYEQYF.

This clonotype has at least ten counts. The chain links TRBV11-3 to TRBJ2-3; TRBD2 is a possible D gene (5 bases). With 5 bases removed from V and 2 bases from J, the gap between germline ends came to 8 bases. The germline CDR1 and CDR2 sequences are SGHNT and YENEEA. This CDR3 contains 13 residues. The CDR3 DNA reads TGTGCCAGCAGCCCACGGGACACAGATACGCAGTATTTT. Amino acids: CASSPRDTDTQYF.

The chain's CDR3 is CASSELRTGEQYF. The DNA of the CDR3 is TGTGCCAGCAGTGAACTTCGGACGGGGGAGCAGTACTTC. The V and J genes are TRBV6-1 and TRBJ2-7; D is possibly TRBD2 (5 bases). Between the trimmed V and J ends, which lost 2 bases and 7 bases, there was a span of 12 bases. This CDR3 is built from 13 residues. Germline-derived CDR1 and CDR2 are MNHNS and SASEGT.

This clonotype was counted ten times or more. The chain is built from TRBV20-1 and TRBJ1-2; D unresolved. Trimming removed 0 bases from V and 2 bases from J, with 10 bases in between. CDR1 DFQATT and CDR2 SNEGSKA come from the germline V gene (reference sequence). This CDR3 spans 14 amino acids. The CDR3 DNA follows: TGCAGTGCTAGAGATTACCGGGGAAACTATGGCTACACCTTC. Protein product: CSARDYRGNYGYTF.

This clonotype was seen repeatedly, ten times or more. The CDR3 bases are TGCGCCAGCAACTCAGCCGGGGGGACTGAAGCTTTCTTT. This gives the protein CASNSAGGTEAFF. The chain combines TRBV5-1 with TRBJ1-1; possibly TRBD1 for D (5 bases). V dropped 6 bases and J dropped 5 bases, with 14 bases sitting between them. This CDR3 spans 13 amino acids. Germline CDR1 is SGHRS and CDR2 is YFSETQ.

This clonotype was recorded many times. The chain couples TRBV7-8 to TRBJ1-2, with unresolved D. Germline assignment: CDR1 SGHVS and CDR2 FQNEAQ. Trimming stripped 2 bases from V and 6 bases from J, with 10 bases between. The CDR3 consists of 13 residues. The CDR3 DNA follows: TGTGCCAGCAGCTTATACGGGTATCATGGCTACACCTTC. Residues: CASSLYGYHGYTF. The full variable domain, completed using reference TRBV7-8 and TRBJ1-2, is GAGVSQSPRYKVAKRGQDVALRCDPISGHVSLFWYQQALGQGPEFLTYFQNEAQLDKSGLPSDRFFAERPEGSVSTLKIQRTQQEDSAVYLCASSLYGYHGYTFGSGTRLTVV.

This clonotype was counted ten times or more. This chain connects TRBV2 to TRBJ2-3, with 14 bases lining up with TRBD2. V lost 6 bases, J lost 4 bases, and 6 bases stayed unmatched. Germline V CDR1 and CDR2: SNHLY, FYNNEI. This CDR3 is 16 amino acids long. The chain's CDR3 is CASRTGTSGSSDTQYF. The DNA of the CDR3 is TGTGCCAGCAGAACCGGGACTAGCGGGAGTTCAGATACGCAGTATTTT.

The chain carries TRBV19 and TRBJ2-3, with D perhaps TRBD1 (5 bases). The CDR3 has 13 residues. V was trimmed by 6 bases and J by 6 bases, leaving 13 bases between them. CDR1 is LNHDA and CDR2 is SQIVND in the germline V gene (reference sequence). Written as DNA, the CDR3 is TGTGCCAGTAGCCCCTCGCAGGGTGATACGCAGTATTTT. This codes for CASSPSQGDTQYF.